This TCR beta chain was retrieved from a study of OX40 agonist ivuxolimab in advanced cancers. Overall study: Ivuxolimab doses were 0.01, 0.1, 0.3, 1.5, 3 or 10 mg/kg every 2 weeks.

CDR1 is MDHEN, CDR2 SYDVKM, per germline. The CDR3 consists of 13 residues. Trimming removed 4 bases from V and 3 bases from J, with 10 bases in between. Patients were excluded for autoimmune disease history or systemic immunosuppression. Of note for this clone: The antigen is unknown.

Assay used: immunoSEQ multiplex PCR; TCRdb lists only in-frame clones, some missing. The repertoire includes about 35,000 clones, 80% to 95% of them detected once, and less than 5% sits in the top ten. Broader study findings: The investigators did not determine what antigen specificity the expanded peripheral T cells had. More expanded clones were seen, on average, in CD8+ T cells than in CD4+.

The sample was CD4+ or CD8+ T cells sorted from blood, taken in a trial of the OX40 agonist ivuxolimab. The chain carries TRBV28 and TRBJ2-7; D is ambiguous. This TCR derives from an adult with an advanced solid tumor such as melanoma, head and neck, liver or kidney cancer. The CDR3 is CASSWDHHYEQYF. Here the CDR3 DNA reads TGTGCCAGCAGTTGGGATCACCACTACGAGCAGTACTTC.